This T cell receptor (beta chain) was recorded in a study of cytomegalovirus exposure and HLA in healthy donors. The roughly 120-subject validation cohort, separate from the approximately 670-subject first cohort, included the donors. TCRdb's table, derived via immunoSEQ multiplex PCR, lists solely in-frame clones and lacks some. The data show more than 85,000 clones, with around 87% seen just once and approximately 4% held by the top ten. About this clone itself: Its target is unknown.

Trimming took 0 bases from V and 8 from J, leaving 13 bases between them. The CDR3 contains 13 residues. Germline assignment: CDR1 GTSNPN and CDR2 SVGIG (reference sequence). The study's findings and limits: High sensitivity and specificity were reportedly achieved when the classifier diagnosed cytomegalovirus status. The authors listed approximately 160 TCR beta chains as cytomegalovirus-associated.

The chain combines TRBV30 with TRBJ1-1; the D is unclear. Material: PBMCs. The TCR sequence derives from a woman aged 18 to 35 in good health and CMV-seropositive. CDR3 amino acids: CAWSVPGRGEAFF. CDR3 coding DNA: TGTGCCTGGAGTGTCCCCGGCCGGGGAGAAGCTTTCTTT. Supplemented by reference TRBV30 and TRBJ1-1, the full variable domain reads SQTIHQWPATLVQPVGSPLSLECTVEGTSNPNLYWYRQAAGRGLQLLFYSVGIGQISSEVPQNLSASRPQDRQFILSSKKLLLSDSGFYLCAWSVPGRGEAFFGQGTRLTVV.